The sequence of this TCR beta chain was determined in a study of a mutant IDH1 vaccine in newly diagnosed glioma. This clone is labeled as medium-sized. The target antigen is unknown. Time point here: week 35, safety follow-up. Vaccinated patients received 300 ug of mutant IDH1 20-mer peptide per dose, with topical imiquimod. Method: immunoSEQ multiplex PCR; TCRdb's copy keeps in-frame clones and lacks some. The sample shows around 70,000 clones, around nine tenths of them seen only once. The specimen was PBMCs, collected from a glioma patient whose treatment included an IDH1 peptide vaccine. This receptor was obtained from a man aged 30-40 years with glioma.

This chain's CDR3 is CASAGQGNTEAFF. CDR3 nucleotide sequence: TGCGCCAGCGCGGGACAGGGGAACACTGAAGCTTTCTTT. V usage is TRBV10-1 and J usage is TRBJ1-1; 9 bases fit TRBD1. Per germline, CDR1 WNHNN and CDR2 SYGVQD (reference sequence). The CDR3 is 13 residues long. The ends lost 8 bases at V and 1 base at J; junction bases unmatched: 2.